This T cell receptor beta chain was profiled in a study of T cells in Graves' hyperthyroidism and ophthalmopathy. General study results and limits: The model predicted ophthalmopathy a median roughly six months before onset.

Amplified regions were TCR beta CDR3 sequences from RNA transcripts. First-round RT-PCR targeting the TCR CDR3 was performed with the HTBI primer set. TCRdb used MiXCR to reprocess the multiplex PCR reads, holding one entry per CDR3 protein. Of about half a million distinct CDR3 sequences in the sample, just under 20% were seen once. In the case of this clonotype: As yet, its antigen is unknown.

There are 13 residues in the CDR3. Germline V gene data show CDR1 as DFQATT and CDR2 as SNEGSKA (reference sequence). Trimming removed 3 bases at V and 3 bases at J, with 12 bases between. The chain recombines TRBV20-1 with TRBJ2-7; D ambiguous. Sequenced input: blood. The sequence derives from a man aged 40-50 years with Graves' ophthalmopathy. The CDR3 loop is CSARGTRFYEQYF. CDR3 nucleotides: TGCAGTGCTAGGGGTACTCGCTTCTACGAGCAGTACTTC.